This T cell receptor (beta chain) was identified during a study of beta chain features in type 1 diabetes. The study's findings and limits: A cDNA-based sequencing approach could over-represent cells with high TCR expression. Type 1 diabetes patients had VDJ junctions that carried fewer insertions and more deletions.

V was clipped by 0 bases and J by 2 bases, with 8 bases between them. The CDR3 loop spans 14 amino acids. From germline, CDR1 is LGHNT and CDR2 FRNRAP. CD4+ naive, central memory, regulatory and stem cell-like memory cells were sorted via CD45RO/CCR7/CD25/CD127/CD95/CD27. Sequenced material consisted of expressed TCRB transcripts (all of the isolated RNA was reverse transcribed). The method was immunoSEQ multiplex PCR; TCRdb's version includes in-frame clones alone and lacks a portion of them. The data show hundreds of thousands of clones, approximately 15% seen once. This clone was seen only a few times. Its antigen is unknown.

The receptor was isolated from a young man in good health. J is TRBJ2-7 and V is TRBV12-5; D possibly corresponds to TRBD1 (5 bases). Sample: naive CD4+ T cells from blood. CDR3 in DNA: TGTGCTAGTGGTTTGGTACCAGGGCCCTACGAGCAGTACTTC. Amino acid sequence: CASGLVPGPYEQYF. Full variable domain (outside the CDR3, taken from reference TRBV12-5 and TRBJ2-7): DARVTQTPRHKVTEMGQEVTMRCQPILGHNTVFWYRQTMMQGLELLAYFRNRAPLDDSGMPKDRFSAEMPDATLATLKIQPSEPRDSAVYFCASGLVPGPYEQYFGPGTRLTVT.